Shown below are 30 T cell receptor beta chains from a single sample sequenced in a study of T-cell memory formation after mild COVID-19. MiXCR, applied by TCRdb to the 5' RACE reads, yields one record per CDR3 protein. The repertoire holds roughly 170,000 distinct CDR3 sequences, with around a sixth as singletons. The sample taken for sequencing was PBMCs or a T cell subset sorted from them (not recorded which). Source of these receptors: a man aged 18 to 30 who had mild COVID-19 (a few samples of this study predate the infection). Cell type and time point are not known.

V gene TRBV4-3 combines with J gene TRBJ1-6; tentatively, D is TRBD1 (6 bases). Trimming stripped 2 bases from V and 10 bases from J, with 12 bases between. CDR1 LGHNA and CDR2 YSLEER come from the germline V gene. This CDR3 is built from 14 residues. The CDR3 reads CASSQWGRGSPLHF. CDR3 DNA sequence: TGCGCCAGCAGCCAATGGGGGCGAGGGTCACCCCTCCACTTT.

CDR3 sequence (DNA): TGTGCCAGCAGCTTGGTGGGGGACGGCTTCTATGAAGCTTTCTTT. Translated, it gives CASSLVGDGFYEAFF. The chain couples TRBV5-5 to TRBJ1-1, with D perhaps TRBD1 (5 bases). The CDR3 contains 15 residues. Looked up from germline, CDR1 is SGHKS and CDR2 is YYEKEE (reference sequence). The germline V and J ends were trimmed by 0 bases and 7 bases, with 16 bases remaining between them.

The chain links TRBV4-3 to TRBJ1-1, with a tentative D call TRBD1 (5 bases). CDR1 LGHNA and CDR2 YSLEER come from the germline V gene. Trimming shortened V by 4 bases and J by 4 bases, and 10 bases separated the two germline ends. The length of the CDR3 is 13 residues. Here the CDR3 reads CASSLPGSTEAFF. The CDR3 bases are TGCGCCAGCAGCCTTCCAGGGTCCACTGAAGCTTTCTTT.

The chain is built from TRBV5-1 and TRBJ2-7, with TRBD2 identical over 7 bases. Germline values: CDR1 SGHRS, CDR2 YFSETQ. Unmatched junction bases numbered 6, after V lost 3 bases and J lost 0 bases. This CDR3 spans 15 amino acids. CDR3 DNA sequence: TGCGCCAGCAGCTCCAGCGGGGCGAGCTCCTACGAGCAGTACTTC. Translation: CASSSSGASSYEQYF.

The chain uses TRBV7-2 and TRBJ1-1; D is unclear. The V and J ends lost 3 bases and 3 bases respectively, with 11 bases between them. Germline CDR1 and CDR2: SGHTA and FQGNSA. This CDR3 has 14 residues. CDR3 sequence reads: CASSFQVGYTEAFF. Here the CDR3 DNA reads TGTGCCAGCAGCTTTCAAGTCGGGTACACTGAAGCTTTCTTT.

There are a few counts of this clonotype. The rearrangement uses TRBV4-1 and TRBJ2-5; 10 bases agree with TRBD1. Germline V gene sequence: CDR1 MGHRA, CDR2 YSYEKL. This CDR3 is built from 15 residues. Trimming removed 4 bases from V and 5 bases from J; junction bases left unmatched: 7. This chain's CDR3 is CASSPGTGEKETQYF. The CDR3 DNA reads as TGCGCCAGCAGCCCGGGGACAGGGGAAAAGGAGACCCAGTACTTC.

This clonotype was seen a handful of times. CDR3 nucleotides: TGTGCCAGTACGGGACATGGCACAGATACGCAGTATTTT. Its translation: CASTGHGTDTQYF. This chain connects TRBV28 to TRBJ2-3; D is possibly TRBD1 (6 bases). The germline CDR1 and CDR2 sequences are MDHEN and SYDVKM. The CDR3 runs 13 residues. V was cut by 9 bases and J by 1 base, with 11 bases left in between.

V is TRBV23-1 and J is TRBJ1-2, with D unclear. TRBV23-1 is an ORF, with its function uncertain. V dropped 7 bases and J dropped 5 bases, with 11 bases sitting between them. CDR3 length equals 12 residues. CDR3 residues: CASTPEPYGYTF. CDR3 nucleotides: TGCGCCAGCACTCCAGAACCATATGGCTACACCTTC.

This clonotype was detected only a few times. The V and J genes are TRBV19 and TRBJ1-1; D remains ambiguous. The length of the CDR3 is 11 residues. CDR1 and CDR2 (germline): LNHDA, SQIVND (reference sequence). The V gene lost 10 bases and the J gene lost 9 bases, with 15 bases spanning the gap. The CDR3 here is CATQMGLKAFF. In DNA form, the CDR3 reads TGTGCCACCCAGATGGGTCTGAAAGCTTTCTTT.

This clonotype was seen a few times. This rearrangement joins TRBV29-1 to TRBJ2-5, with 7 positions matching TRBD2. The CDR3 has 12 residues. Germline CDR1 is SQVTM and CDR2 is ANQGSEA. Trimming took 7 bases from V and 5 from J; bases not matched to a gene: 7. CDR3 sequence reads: CSGTRTGETQYF. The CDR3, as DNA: TGCAGCGGGACTAGAACGGGCGAGACCCAGTACTTC.

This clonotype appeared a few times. CDR3: CASSDRGNEQYV. The CDR3 nucleotides are TGTGCCAGCAGTGACAGGGGAAACGAGCAGTACGTC. The V gene is TRBV5-4, the J gene TRBJ2-7, with 8 positions matching TRBD1. V shed 5 bases, J shed 5 bases, and the junction held 3 bases outside the gene matches. CDR3 size: 12 residues. Looked up from germline, CDR1 is SGHNT and CDR2 is YYREEE (reference sequence).

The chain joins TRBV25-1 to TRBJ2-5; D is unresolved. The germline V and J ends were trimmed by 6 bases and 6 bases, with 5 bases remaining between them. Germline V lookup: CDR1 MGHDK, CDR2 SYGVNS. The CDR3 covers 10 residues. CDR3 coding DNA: TGTGCCAGCAGGGGGAAGACCCAGTACTTC. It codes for CASRGKTQYF.

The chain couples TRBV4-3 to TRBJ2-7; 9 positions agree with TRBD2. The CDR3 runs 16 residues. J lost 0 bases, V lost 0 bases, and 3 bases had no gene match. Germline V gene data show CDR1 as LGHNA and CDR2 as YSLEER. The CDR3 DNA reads TGCGCCAGCAGCCAAGATCGACTAGCGGACTCCTACGAGCAGTACTTC. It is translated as CASSQDRLADSYEQYF.

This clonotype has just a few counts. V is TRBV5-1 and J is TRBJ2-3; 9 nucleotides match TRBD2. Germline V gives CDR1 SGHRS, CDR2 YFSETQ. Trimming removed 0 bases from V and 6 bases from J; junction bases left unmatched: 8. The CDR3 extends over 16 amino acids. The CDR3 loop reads CASSLAPRGGRDTQYF. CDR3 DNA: TGCGCCAGCAGCTTGGCCCCGCGGGGGGGCAGGGATACGCAGTATTTT.

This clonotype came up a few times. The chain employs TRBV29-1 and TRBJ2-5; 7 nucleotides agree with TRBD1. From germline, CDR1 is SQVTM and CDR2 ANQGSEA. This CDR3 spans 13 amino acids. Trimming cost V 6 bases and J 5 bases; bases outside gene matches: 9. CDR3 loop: CSVKQGLRETQYF. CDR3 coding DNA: TGCAGCGTGAAACAGGGGTTGCGGGAGACCCAGTACTTC. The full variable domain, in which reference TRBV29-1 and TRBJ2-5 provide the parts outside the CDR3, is SAVISQKPSRDICQRGTSLTIQCQVDSQVTMMFWYRQQPGQSLTLIATANQGSEATYESGFVIDKFPISRPNLTFSTLTVSNMSPEDSSIYLCSVKQGLRETQYFGPGTRLLVL.

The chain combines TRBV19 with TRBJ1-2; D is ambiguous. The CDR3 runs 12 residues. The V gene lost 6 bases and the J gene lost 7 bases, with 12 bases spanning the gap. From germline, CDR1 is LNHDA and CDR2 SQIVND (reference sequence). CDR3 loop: CASRNGPSGYTF. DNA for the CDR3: TGTGCCAGTAGGAATGGCCCATCTGGCTACACCTTC.

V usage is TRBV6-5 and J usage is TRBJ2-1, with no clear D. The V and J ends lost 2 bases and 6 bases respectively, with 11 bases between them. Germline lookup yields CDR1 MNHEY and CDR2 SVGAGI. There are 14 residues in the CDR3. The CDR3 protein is CASSYKRPFNEQFF. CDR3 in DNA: TGTGCCAGCAGTTACAAGCGCCCTTTCAATGAGCAGTTCTTC.

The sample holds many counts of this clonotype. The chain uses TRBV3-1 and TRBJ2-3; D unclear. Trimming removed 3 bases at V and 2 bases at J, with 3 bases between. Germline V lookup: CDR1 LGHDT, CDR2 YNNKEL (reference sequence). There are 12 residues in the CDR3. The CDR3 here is CASSHLTDTQYF. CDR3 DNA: TGTGCCAGCAGCCATCTCACAGATACGCAGTATTTT.

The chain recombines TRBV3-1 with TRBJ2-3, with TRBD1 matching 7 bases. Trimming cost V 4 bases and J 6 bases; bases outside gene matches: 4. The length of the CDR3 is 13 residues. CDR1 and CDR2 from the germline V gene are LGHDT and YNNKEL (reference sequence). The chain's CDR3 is CASSRGGVDTQYF. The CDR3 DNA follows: TGTGCCAGCAGCCGAGGGGGCGTTGATACGCAGTATTTT.

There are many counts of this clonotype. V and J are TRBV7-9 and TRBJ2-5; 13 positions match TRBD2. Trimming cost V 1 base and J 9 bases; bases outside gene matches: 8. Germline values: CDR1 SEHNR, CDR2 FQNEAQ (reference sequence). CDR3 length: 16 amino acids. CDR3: CASSLGLAGGQESQYF. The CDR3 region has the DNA TGTGCCAGCAGCTTAGGACTAGCGGGGGGCCAAGAATCCCAGTACTTC.

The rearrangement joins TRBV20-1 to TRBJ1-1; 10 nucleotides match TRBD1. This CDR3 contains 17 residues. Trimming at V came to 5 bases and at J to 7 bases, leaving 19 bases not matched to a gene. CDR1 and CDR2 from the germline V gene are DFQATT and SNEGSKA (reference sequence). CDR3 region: CSAPMRPGQGSSLEAFF. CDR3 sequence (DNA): TGCAGTGCTCCCATGCGGCCGGGACAGGGGAGTTCCCTTGAAGCTTTCTTT.

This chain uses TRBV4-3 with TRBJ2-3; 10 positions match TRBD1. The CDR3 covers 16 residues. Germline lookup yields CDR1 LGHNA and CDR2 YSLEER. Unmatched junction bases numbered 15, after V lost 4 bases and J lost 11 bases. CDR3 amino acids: CASSLRLGTGDLMQYF. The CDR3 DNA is TGCGCCAGCAGCCTAAGATTGGGGACAGGGGACTTAATGCAGTATTTT.

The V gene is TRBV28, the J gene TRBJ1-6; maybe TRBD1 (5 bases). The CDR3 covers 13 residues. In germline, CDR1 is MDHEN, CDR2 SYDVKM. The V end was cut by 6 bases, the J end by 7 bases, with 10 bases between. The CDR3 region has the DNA TGTGCCAGCAGGAGAGAGGGGAATTCACCCCTCCACTTT. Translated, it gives CASRREGNSPLHF.

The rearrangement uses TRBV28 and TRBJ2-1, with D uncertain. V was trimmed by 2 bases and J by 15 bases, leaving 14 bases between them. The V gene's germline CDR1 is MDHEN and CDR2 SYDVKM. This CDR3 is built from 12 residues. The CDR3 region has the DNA TGTGCCAGCAGTTTAATCCAAATAGAACCGTTCTTC. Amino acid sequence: CASSLIQIEPFF.

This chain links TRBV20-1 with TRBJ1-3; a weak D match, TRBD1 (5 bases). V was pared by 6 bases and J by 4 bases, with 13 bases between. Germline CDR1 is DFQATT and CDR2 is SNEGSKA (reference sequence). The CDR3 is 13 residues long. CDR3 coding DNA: TGCAGTGCGCTGATAGGGGTCGGAAACACCATATATTTT. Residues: CSALIGVGNTIYF.

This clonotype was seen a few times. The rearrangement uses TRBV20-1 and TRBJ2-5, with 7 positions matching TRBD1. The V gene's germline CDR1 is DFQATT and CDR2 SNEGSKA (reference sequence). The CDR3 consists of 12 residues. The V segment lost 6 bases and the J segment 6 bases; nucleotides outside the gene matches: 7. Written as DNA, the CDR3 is TGCAGTGCAAACAGGGGCATGAAGACCCAGTACTTC. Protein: CSANRGMKTQYF.

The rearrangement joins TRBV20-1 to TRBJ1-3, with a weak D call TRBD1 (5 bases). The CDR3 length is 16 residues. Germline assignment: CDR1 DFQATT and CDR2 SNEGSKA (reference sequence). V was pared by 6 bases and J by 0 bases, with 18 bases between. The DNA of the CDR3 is TGCAGTGCATACCCGGACAACTTGCTCTCTGGAAACACCATATATTTT. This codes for CSAYPDNLLSGNTIYF.

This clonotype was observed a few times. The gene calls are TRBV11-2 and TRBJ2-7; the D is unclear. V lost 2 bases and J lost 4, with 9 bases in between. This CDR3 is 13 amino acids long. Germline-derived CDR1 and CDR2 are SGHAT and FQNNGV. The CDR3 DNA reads TGTGCCAGCAGCTTAAATTTCAGATACGAGCAGTACTTC. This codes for CASSLNFRYEQYF. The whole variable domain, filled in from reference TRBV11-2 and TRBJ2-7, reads EAGVAQSPRYKIIEKRQSVAFWCNPISGHATLYWYQQILGQGPKLLIQFQNNGVVDDSQLPKDRFSAERLKGVDSTLKIQPAKLEDSAVYLCASSLNFRYEQYFGPGTRLTVT.

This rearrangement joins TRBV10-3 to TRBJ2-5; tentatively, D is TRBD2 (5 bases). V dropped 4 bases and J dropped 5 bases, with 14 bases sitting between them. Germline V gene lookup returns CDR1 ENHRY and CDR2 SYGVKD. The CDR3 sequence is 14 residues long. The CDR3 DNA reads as TGTGCCATCAGTGGAGGGCCGCTGGGGGAGACCCAGTACTTC. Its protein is CAISGGPLGETQYF.

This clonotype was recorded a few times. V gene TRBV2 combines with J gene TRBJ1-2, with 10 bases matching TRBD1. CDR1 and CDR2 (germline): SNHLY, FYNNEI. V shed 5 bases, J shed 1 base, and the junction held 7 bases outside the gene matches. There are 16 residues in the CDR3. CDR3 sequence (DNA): TGTGCCAGCAGTTTCGACAGGGGGCTAGGTAACTATGGCTACACCTTC. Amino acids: CASSFDRGLGNYGYTF. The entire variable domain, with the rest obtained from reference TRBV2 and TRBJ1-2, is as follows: EPEVTQTPSHQVTQMGQEVILRCVPISNHLYFYWYRQILGQKVEFLVSFYNNEISEKSEIFDDQFSVERPDGSNFTLKIRSTKLEDSAMYFCASSFDRGLGNYGYTFGSGTRLTVV.